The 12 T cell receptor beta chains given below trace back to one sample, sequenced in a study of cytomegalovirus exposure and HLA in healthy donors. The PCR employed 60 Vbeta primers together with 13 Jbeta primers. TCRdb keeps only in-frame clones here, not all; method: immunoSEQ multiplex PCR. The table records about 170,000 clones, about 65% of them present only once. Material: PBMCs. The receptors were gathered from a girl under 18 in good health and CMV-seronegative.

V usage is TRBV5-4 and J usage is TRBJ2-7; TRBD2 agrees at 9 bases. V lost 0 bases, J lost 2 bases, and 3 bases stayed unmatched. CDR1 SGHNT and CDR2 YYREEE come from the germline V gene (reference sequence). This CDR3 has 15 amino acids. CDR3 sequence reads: CASSLASGGTYEQYF. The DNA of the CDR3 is TGTGCCAGCAGCTTGGCAAGCGGGGGGACCTACGAGCAGTACTTC.

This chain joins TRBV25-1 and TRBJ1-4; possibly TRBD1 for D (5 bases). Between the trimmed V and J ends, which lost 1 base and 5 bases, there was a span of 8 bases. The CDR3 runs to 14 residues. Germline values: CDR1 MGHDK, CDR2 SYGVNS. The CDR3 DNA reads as TGTGCCAGCAGTGAATCCAGGGCAAATGAAAAACTGTTTTTT. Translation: CASSESRANEKLFF.

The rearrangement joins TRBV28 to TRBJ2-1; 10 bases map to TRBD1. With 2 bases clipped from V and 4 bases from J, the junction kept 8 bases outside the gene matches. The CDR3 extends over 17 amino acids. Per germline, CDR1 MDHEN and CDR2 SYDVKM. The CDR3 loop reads CASSLRDRGRFYNEQFF. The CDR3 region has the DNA TGTGCCAGCAGTTTACGGGACAGGGGCCGCTTTTACAATGAGCAGTTCTTC.

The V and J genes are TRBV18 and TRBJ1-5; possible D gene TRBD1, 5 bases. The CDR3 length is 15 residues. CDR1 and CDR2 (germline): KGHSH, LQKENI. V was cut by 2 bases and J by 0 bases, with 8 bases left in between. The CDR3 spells CASSPLGDSNQPQHF. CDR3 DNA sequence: TGTGCCAGCTCACCATTAGGGGATAGCAATCAGCCCCAGCATTTT.

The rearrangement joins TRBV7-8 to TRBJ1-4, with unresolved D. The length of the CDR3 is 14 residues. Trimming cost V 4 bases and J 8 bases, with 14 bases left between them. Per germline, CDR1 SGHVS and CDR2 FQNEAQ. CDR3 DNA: TGTGCCAGCAGCTCTCAGCCGGGGTTCGAAAAACTGTTTTTT. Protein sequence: CASSSQPGFEKLFF.

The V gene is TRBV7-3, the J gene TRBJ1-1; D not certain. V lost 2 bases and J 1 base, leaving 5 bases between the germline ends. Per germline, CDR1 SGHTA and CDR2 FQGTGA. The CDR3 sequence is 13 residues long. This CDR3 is CASSLYSNTEAFF. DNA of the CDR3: TGTGCCAGCAGCTTATACTCGAACACTGAAGCTTTCTTT.

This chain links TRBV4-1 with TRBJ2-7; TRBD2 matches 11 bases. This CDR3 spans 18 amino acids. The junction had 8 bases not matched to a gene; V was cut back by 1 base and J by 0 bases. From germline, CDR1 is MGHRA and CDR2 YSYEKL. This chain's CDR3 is CASSQVISGGAYSYEQYF. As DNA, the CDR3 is TGCGCCAGCAGCCAAGTCATTAGCGGGGGGGCCTACTCCTACGAGCAGTACTTC.

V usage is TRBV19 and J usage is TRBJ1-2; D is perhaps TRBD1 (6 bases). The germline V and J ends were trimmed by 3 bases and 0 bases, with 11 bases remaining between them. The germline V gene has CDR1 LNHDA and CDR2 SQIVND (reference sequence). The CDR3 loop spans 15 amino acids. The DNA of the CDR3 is TGTGCCAGTAGTATCGTCCGGACAGCTAACTATGGCTACACCTTC. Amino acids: CASSIVRTANYGYTF.

DNA for the CDR3: TGCGCCAGCAGCGTTGGGACAGGGGAGTGGGGTTCACCCCTCCACTTT. This sequence encodes CASSVGTGEWGSPLHF. The chain uses TRBV5-1 and TRBJ1-6; 10 bases line up with TRBD1. Germline V gene sequence: CDR1 SGHRS, CDR2 YFSETQ. The CDR3 consists of 16 residues. With 4 bases clipped from V and 9 bases from J, the junction kept 10 bases outside the gene matches.

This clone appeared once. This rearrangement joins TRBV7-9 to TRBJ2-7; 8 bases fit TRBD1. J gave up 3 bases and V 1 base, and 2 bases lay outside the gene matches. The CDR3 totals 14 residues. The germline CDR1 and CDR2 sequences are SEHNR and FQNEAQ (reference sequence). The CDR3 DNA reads TGTGCCAGCAGCTTAGGACAGGGGATCTACGAGCAGTACTTC. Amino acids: CASSLGQGIYEQYF.

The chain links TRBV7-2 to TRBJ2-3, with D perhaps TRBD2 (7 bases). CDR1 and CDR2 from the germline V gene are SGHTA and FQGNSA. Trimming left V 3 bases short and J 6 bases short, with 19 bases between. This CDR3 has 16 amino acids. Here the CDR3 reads CASSFVWAGATDTQYF. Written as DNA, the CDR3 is TGTGCCAGCAGCTTCGTGTGGGCGGGGGCTACTGATACGCAGTATTTT.

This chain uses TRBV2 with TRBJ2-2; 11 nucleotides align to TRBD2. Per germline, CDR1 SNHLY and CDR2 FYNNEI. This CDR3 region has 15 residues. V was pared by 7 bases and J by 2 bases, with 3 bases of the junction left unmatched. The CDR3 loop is CASIGTSGNTGELFF. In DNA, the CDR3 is TGTGCCAGCATTGGGACTAGCGGAAACACCGGGGAGCTGTTTTTT. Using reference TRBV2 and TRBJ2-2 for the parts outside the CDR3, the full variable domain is EPEVTQTPSHQVTQMGQEVILRCVPISNHLYFYWYRQILGQKVEFLVSFYNNEISEKSEIFDDQFSVERPDGSNFTLKIRSTKLEDSAMYFCASIGTSGNTGELFFGEGSRLTVL.